This TCR beta chain derives from a study of shared clonotypes between healthy human individuals. Study-level points and caveats: Sorted-subset sequencing was shown by rarefaction to be incomplete despite large depth.

The CDR3 is made up of 15 amino acids. Germline V gene data show CDR1 as SEHNR and CDR2 as FQNEAQ (reference sequence). V shed 8 bases, J shed 4 bases, and the junction held 9 bases outside the gene matches. Several immunoSEQ plates received, in even portions, the genomic DNA of each subset. Repertoires were generated with immunoSEQ multiplex PCR, while TCRdb's copy carries only in-frame clones and drops some. This repertoire shows some 740,000 clones, around 92% found once; its top ten account for approximately 25%. Terminally differentiated effector memory CD45RA+ cells were excluded by CCR7 positive selection of CD45RO-negative cells. Note on this clone: The antigen is unknown.

The receptor comes from a man aged 30 to 39 in good health. The sequencing input was naive CD8+ T cells sorted from blood. The chain employs TRBV7-9 and TRBJ2-2; 8 bases are shared with TRBD2. The chain's CDR3 is CASVITAGGTGELFF. The DNA of the CDR3 is TGTGCCAGCGTAATAACGGCGGGGGGCACCGGGGAGCTGTTTTTT.